The 16 T cell receptor beta chains listed next were all sequenced from one sample in a study of T cell clones after liver transplantation. The protocol was immunoSEQ multiplex PCR, while the TCRdb copy is restricted to in-frame clones and leaves out a portion. The sample has about 74,000 clones; around 80% are singletons. The source was CD4+ T cells from blood, collected before liver transplant. The receptors were gathered from a human donor who received a liver transplant.

The chain employs TRBV19 and TRBJ2-1; the D gene is possibly TRBD1 (5 bases). V was cut by 6 bases and J by 12 bases, with 24 bases left in between. Germline-derived CDR1 and CDR2 are LNHDA and SQIVND (reference sequence). The CDR3 sequence is 15 residues long. The CDR3 sequence is CASSPPGLNPTGQFF. In DNA form, the CDR3 reads TGTGCCAGTAGCCCCCCAGGGCTAAATCCTACGGGGCAGTTCTTC.

The sample holds one count of this clone. V and J are TRBV6-5 and TRBJ1-1; D remains ambiguous. The CDR3 runs 11 residues. V lost 5 bases, J lost 5 bases, and 6 bases lay in between. Germline V lookup: CDR1 MNHEY, CDR2 SVGAGI. The chain's CDR3 is CASSQGTEAFF. The CDR3 nucleotides are TGTGCCAGCAGTCAAGGAACTGAAGCTTTCTTT.

The chain has TRBV5-6 and TRBJ2-7; the match to TRBD2 covers 10 bases. Per the germline V gene, CDR1 is SGHDT and CDR2 is YYEEEE. V shed 1 base, J shed 10 bases, and the junction held 11 bases outside the gene matches. The CDR3 runs to 15 residues. The DNA for the CDR3 is TGTGCCAGCAGCTTGACTAGCGGGATAGAGAGAGCCCAGTACTTC. Its translation: CASSLTSGIERAQYF.

The chain recombines TRBV29-1 with TRBJ2-1; D uncertain. Looked up from germline, CDR1 is SQVTM and CDR2 is ANQGSEA. The CDR3 is 17 amino acids. The ends were cut back, 1 base at V and 3 bases at J, with 19 bases in the middle. The CDR3 here is CSVEGRGHGGSYNEQFF. CDR3 coding DNA: TGCAGCGTTGAAGGAAGAGGTCATGGCGGCAGCTACAATGAGCAGTTCTTC.

This chain links TRBV5-1 with TRBJ1-1, with 7 nucleotides matching TRBD1. V lost 5 bases and J lost 4; bases outside the gene matches: 8. The CDR3 totals 14 residues. Germline V gene sequence: CDR1 SGHRS, CDR2 YFSETQ. The CDR3 sequence: CASSTHTGATEAFF. As DNA, the CDR3 is TGCGCCAGCAGTACTCACACAGGGGCCACTGAAGCTTTCTTT.

This chain's CDR3 is CASSESLAGGGDEQFF. In nucleotides, the CDR3 is TGCGCCAGCAGTGAGTCTCTAGCGGGAGGAGGAGATGAGCAGTTCTTC. The chain uses TRBV10-1 and TRBJ2-1; 11 positions match TRBD2. The germline V gene has CDR1 WNHNN and CDR2 SYGVQD (reference sequence). Germline trimming cut 0 bases from V and 8 bases from J; bases unmatched to any gene: 6. The CDR3 loop spans 16 amino acids.

The V call is TRBV5-1, the J call TRBJ1-6; tentative D call: TRBD1 (5 bases). Germline assignment: CDR1 SGHRS and CDR2 YFSETQ. Trimming left V 0 bases short and J 8 bases short, with 12 bases between. The CDR3 covers 15 residues. The CDR3 DNA reads TGCGCCAGCAGCTTGGGAGGCAGGGATCATTCACCCCTCCACTTT. Translating gives CASSLGGRDHSPLHF.

J is TRBJ1-4 and V is TRBV19; no clear D. Trimming shortened V by 1 base and J by 6 bases, and 3 bases separated the two germline ends. CDR3 length: 12 residues. CDR1 is LNHDA, CDR2 SQIVND, per germline (reference sequence). The CDR3 reads CASSIVDEKLFF. The CDR3 nucleotides are TGTGCCAGTAGTATAGTGGATGAAAAACTGTTTTTT.

V gene TRBV5-1 combines with J gene TRBJ1-4; D is uncertain. V was cut by 0 bases and J by 8 bases, with 14 bases left in between. There are 15 residues in the CDR3. The germline V gene encodes CDR1 SGHRS and CDR2 YFSETQ. In DNA form, the CDR3 reads TGCGCCAGCAGCTTGGAACAGCTAGTTATGGAAAAACTGTTTTTT. Amino acids: CASSLEQLVMEKLFF.

The rearrangement links TRBV30 to TRBJ2-3; TRBD1 agrees at 12 bases. The CDR3 has 13 residues. Germline trimming cut 8 bases from V and 4 bases from J; bases unmatched to any gene: 4. The germline CDR1 and CDR2 sequences are GTSNPN and SVGIG (reference sequence). CDR3 residues: CARGQGASDTQYF. The CDR3 region has the DNA TGTGCCAGGGGACAGGGGGCGTCAGATACGCAGTATTTT.

The chain couples TRBV28 to TRBJ1-3; unclear D gene. V lost 2 bases and J 0 bases, leaving 8 bases between the germline ends. Germline CDR1 is MDHEN and CDR2 is SYDVKM. The CDR3 runs 15 residues. The CDR3 region has the DNA TGTGCCAGCAGTTTACCGGGCAGCTCTGGAAACACCATATATTTT. Translated: CASSLPGSSGNTIYF.

This chain links TRBV18 with TRBJ1-1; a possible D gene is TRBD1 (5 bases). This CDR3 is built from 16 residues. V lost 3 bases, J lost 1 base, and 15 bases lay in between. Germline V lookup: CDR1 KGHSH, CDR2 LQKENI. This CDR3 is CASSPRQGTQNTEAFF. Here the CDR3 DNA reads TGTGCCAGCTCACCGAGGCAGGGTACGCAGAACACTGAAGCTTTCTTT. Full variable domain (rest looked up from reference TRBV18 and TRBJ1-1): NAGVMQNPRHLVRRRGQEARLRCSPMKGHSHVYWYRQLPEEGLKFMVYLQKENIIDESGMPKERFSAEFPKEGPSILRIQQVVRGDSAAYFCASSPRQGTQNTEAFFGQGTRLTVV.

The V gene is TRBV7-6, the J gene TRBJ2-3, with 8 positions matching TRBD2. The CDR3 contains 15 residues. The trim removed 3 bases at V and 2 bases at J, leaving 4 bases unmatched. Germline V gives CDR1 SGHVS, CDR2 FNYEAQ. The CDR3 spells CASSFTSGPTDTQYF. CDR3 sequence (DNA): TGTGCCAGCAGCTTTACTAGCGGACCCACAGATACGCAGTATTTT.

CDR3 sequence (DNA): TGTGCCAGCAGCTCTAGCGGGAGTGGAGACCGGAGACAGTACTTC. It yields the protein CASSSSGSGDRRQYF. V is TRBV7-2 and J is TRBJ2-4; 10 bases match TRBD2. The V gene's germline CDR1 is SGHTA and CDR2 FQGNSA. The V gene end was trimmed by 4 bases and the J gene end by 13 bases; junction bases not matched to a gene: 13. The CDR3 consists of 15 residues.

The chain recombines TRBV7-2 with TRBJ1-5; D unclear. V lost 5 bases, J lost 0 bases, and 11 bases lay in between. There are 15 residues in the CDR3. Looked up from germline, CDR1 is SGHTA and CDR2 is FQGNSA. Written as DNA, the CDR3 is TGTGCCAGCAGCCTAGGGTTCCCTAGCAATCAGCCCCAGCATTTT. It translates to CASSLGFPSNQPQHF.

The chain joins TRBV2 to TRBJ2-3; TRBD2 aligns across 9 bases. The V and J ends lost 6 bases and 14 bases, in that order; junction bases with no gene match: 6. Germline V gives CDR1 SNHLY, CDR2 FYNNEI. This CDR3 is 11 amino acids long. The CDR3 protein is CASRGLAPRYF. DNA for the CDR3: TGTGCCAGCAGGGGACTAGCCCCCCGGTATTTT.